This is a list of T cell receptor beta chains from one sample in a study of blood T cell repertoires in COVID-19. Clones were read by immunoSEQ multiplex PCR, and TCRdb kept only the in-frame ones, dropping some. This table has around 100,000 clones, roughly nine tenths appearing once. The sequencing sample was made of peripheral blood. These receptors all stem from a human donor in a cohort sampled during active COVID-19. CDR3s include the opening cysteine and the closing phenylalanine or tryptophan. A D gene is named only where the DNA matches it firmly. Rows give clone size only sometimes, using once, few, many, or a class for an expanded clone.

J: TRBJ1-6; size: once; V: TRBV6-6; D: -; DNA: TGTGCCAGCAGGGTCAGGCGTATCTCCTATAATTCACCCCTCCACTTT; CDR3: CASRVRRISYNSPLHF
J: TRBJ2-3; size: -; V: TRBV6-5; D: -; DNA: TGTGCCAGCAGGGGCCCCCTGGATACGCAGTATTTT; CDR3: CASRGPLDTQYF
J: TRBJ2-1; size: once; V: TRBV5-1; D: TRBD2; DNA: TGCGCCAGCAGCTCGACCGGGACTAGCGGGAGGGGGTTCTTC; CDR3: CASSSTGTSGRGFF
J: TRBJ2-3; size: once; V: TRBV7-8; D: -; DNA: TGTGCCAGCGAGAAGCGGCCCACTTCCCCAGATACGCAGTATTTT; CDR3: CASEKRPTSPDTQYF
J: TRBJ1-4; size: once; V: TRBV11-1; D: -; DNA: TGTGCCAGCAGCCCGCGGGTTAACGAAAAACTGTTTTTT; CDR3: CASSPRVNEKLFF
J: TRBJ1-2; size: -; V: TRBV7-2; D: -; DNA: TGTGCCAGCAGCACCGCGGGGGGAGGTTACACCTTC; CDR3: CASSTAGGGYTF
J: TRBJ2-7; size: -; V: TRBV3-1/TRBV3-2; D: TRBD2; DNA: TGTGCCAGCAGCCATGGGGCAGCGGGAGAGCAGTACTTC; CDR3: CASSHGAAGEQYF
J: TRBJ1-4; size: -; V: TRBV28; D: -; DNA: TGTGCCAGCAGTTTGCACTCGACAGGAGCGGCAACTAATGAAAAACTGTTTTTT; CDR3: CASSLHSTGAATNEKLFF
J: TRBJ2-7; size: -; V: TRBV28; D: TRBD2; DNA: TGTGCCAGCAGTTTATTCGGGGGAGGGTACGAGCAGTACTTC; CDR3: CASSLFGGGYEQYF
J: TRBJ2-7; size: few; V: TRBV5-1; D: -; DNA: TGCGCCAGCAGCTTGGGCCAGGGGTCCTACGAGCAGTACTTC; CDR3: CASSLGQGSYEQYF
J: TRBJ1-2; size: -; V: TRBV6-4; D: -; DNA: TGTGCCAGCTGGGGAAGGGAGGATGGCTACACCTTC; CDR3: CASWGREDGYTF
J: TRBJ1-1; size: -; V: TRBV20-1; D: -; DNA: TGCAGTGCTAGTCTTTGGGGGCGTGACACTGAAGCTTTCTTT; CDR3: CSASLWGRDTEAFF
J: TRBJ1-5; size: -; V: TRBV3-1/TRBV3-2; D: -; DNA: TGTGCCAGCAGCCAGGGCAGGGAGCCCCAGCATTTT; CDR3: CASSQGREPQHF
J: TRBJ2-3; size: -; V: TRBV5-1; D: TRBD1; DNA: TGCGCCAGCAGCACTGGACAGGGCGGAGGCACAGATACGCAGTATTTT; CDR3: CASSTGQGGGTDTQYF
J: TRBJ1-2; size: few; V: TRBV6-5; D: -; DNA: TGTGCCAGCAGCTCCGGGACTCTAGGGGACTACACCTTC; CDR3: CASSSGTLGDYTF
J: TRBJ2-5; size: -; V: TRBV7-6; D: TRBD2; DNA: TGTGCCAGCAGCTTTCCACCCCACGGGCGAGCGGGGGTCCAAGAGACCCAGTACTTC; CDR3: CASSFPPHGRAGVQETQYF
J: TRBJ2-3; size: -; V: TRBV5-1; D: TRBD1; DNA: TGCGCCAGCAGCCCACAGGGGGGATTATCAGATACGCAGTATTTT; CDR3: CASSPQGGLSDTQYF
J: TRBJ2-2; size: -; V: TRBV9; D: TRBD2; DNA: TGTGCCAGCAGCAGCACCAGCGGGAGGGTGGCCGGGGAGCTGTTTTTT; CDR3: CASSSTSGRVAGELFF
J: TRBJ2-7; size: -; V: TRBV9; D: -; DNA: TGTGCCAGCAGCGTAGATCCGGGGTTAACCTACGAGCAGTACTTC; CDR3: CASSVDPGLTYEQYF
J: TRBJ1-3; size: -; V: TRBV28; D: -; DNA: TGTGCCAGCAGTCCCTGGACTGGATTGGAGAACACCATATATTTT; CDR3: CASSPWTGLENTIYF
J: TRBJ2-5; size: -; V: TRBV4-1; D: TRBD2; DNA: TGCGCCAGCAGCCATGATGGACTAGTTAGGGAGACCCAGTACTTC; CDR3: CASSHDGLVRETQYF
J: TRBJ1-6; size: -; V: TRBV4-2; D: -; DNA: TGTGCCAGCAGCCAAGTTGGTCTCCGGGGAGGTTATAATTCACCCCTCCACTTT; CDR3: CASSQVGLRGGYNSPLHF
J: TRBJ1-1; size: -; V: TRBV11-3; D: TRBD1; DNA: TGTGCCAGCAGCCTCAGGGGGCGCGGTGAAGCTTTCTTT; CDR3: CASSLRGRGEAFF
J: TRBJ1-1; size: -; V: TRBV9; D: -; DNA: TGTGCCAGCAGCGGGGACGGAGGGATCACTGAAGCTTTCTTT; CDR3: CASSGDGGITEAFF
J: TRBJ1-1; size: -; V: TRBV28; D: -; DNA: TGTGCCAGCATTCCGTCGGTTGTCACTGAAGCTTTCTTT; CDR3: CASIPSVVTEAFF
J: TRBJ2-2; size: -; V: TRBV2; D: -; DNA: TGTGCCAGCGAGGCCGGGGAAAACACCGGGGAGCTGTTTTTT; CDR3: CASEAGENTGELFF
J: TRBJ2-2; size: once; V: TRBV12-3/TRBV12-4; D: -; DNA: TGTGCCAGCAGTCCGTACAGGGATGAGCTGTTTTTT; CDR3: CASSPYRDELFF
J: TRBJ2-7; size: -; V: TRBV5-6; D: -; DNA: TGTGCCAGCAGCGCGGATGCAATTTACGAGCAGTACTTC; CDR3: CASSADAIYEQYF
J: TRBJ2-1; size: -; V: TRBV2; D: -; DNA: TGTGCCAGCAGTGGAACAGGGCAGACACACCATGAGCAGTTCTTC; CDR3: CASSGTGQTHHEQFF
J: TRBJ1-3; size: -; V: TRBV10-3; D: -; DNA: TGTGCCATCAGTCAGGGTAGAGGAAACACCATATATTTT; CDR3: CAISQGRGNTIYF
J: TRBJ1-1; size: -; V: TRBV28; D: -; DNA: TGTGCCAGCAATTCCTTCACTGAAGCTTTCTTT; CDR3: CASNSFTEAFF
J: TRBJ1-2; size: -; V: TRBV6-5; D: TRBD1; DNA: TGTGCCAGCAGTTTAGGGGGCGGCGGCTACACCTTC; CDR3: CASSLGGGGYTF
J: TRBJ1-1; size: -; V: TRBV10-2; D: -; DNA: TGCGCCAGCAAAATTGGAGGAATTGAGAACACTGAAGCTTTCTTT; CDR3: CASKIGGIENTEAFF
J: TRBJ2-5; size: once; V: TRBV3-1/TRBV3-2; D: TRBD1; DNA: TGTGCCAGCAGCGCCTCAGGGGGCGGGCGGGAGACCCAGTACTTC; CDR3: CASSASGGGRETQYF
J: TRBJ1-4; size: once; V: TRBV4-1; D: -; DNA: TGCGCCAGCAGCCTGCGGGGTGGGGCAACTAATGAAAAACTGTTTTTT; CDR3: CASSLRGGATNEKLFF
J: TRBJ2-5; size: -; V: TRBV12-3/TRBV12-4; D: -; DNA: TGTGCCAGCAGTTACGCCGTCCGGGAGACCCAGTACTTC; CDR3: CASSYAVRETQYF
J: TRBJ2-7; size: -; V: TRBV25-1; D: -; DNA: TGTGCCAGCAGTGAAAGGGACATAACCTACGAGCAGTACTTC; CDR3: CASSERDITYEQYF
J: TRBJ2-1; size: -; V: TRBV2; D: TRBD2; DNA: TGTGCCAGCACCAGGAGGGGGAAAGGGCTAGCGGGGGCCCGCTCCTACAATGAGCAGTTCTTC; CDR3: CASTRRGKGLAGARSYNEQFF
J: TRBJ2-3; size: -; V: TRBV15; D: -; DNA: TGTGCCACCAGCAGAGATCGGCGGCAGGGGACAGATACGCAGTATTTT; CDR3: CATSRDRRQGTDTQYF
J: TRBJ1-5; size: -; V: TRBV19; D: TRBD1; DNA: TGTGCCAGCAAGAGTGAACAGGGGATTTATCAGCCCCAGCATTTT; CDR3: CASKSEQGIYQPQHF
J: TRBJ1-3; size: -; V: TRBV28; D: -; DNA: TGTGCCAGCAGGGTCGGGGGAGCGTCCGGAAACACCATATATTTT; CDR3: CASRVGGASGNTIYF
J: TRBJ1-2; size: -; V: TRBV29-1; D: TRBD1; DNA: TGCAGCGTCGATGACAGGGGACGAGGGAACTATGGCTACACCTTC; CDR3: CSVDDRGRGNYGYTF
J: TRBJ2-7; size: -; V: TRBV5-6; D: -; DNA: TGTGCCAGCAGCTTGGCCCTTTACGAGCAGTACTTC; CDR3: CASSLALYEQYF
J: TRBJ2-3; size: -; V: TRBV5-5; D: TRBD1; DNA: TGTGCCAGCAGCCTGACAGGGGCGGTAGGAGATACGCAGTATTTT; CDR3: CASSLTGAVGDTQYF
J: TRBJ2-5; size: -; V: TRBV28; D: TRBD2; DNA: TGTGCCAGCAGATACACCGGGACTAGCGGCCAAGAGACCCAGTACTTC; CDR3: CASRYTGTSGQETQYF
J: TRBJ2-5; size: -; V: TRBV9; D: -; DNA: TGTGCCAGCAGCCCCACGGGCCCGGGGGAGACCCAGTACTTC; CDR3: CASSPTGPGETQYF
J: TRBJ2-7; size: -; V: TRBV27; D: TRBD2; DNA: TGTGCCAGCAGTTTCGAAGCGGGGTTCGGCGAGCAGTACTTC; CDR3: CASSFEAGFGEQYF
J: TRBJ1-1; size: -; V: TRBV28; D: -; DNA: TGTGCCAGCAGCCTGTTTTCGGCTGAAGCTTTCTTT; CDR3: CASSLFSAEAFF
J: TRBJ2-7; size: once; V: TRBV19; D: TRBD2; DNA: TGTGCCAGTAGTTTTGTAGCGGGGGCCCCCTACGAGCAGTACTTC; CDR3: CASSFVAGAPYEQYF
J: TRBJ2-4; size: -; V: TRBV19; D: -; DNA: TGTGCCAGTAGCGAGGGAGCCAAAAACATTCAGTACTTC; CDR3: CASSEGAKNIQYF
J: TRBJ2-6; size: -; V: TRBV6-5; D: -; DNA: TGTGCCAGCACCCAGGGGGGTGCTGGGGCCAACGTCCTGACTTTC; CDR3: CASTQGGAGANVLTF
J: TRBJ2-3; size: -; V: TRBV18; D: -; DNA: TGTGCCAGCTTTACCGGCGGGGCCGGGGCAGATACGCAGTATTTT; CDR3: CASFTGGAGADTQYF
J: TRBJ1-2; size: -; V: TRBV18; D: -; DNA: TGTGCCAGCTCACCGGGGAGCGCTGGCTACACCTTC; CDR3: CASSPGSAGYTF
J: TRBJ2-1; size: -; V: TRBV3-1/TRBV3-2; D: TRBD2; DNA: TGTGCCAGCAGCCTGACTAGCGGGGGGGCTAATGAGCAGTTCTTC; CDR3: CASSLTSGGANEQFF
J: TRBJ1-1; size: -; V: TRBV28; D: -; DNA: TGTGCCAGCAGTTTGTCGGGAATCAAAGCTTTCTTT; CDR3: CASSLSGIKAFF
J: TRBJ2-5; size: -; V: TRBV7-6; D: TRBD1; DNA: TGTGCCAGCAGCCCAGCAGGGGGCCGCGAGACCCAGTACTTC; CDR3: CASSPAGGRETQYF
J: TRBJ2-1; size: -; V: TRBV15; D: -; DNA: TGTGCCACCAGCAGAGATAAAGGACAGGGAGGGCATGAGCAGTTCTTC; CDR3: CATSRDKGQGGHEQFF
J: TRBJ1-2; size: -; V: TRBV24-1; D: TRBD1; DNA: TGTGCCACCAGTGATCCACGGGACAGGGGGGGCTACACCTTC; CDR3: CATSDPRDRGGYTF
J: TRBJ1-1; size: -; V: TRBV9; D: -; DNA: TGTGCCAGCAGCGGGGAGGCAGTAAACCCCACTGAAGCTTTCTTT; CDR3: CASSGEAVNPTEAFF
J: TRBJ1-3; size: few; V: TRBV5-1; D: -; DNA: TGCGCCAGCAGCTTGGAACGGGGTTCTGGAAACACCATATATTTT; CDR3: CASSLERGSGNTIYF